One sample yielded the 28 T cell receptor beta chains listed below, sequenced in a study of OX40 agonist ivuxolimab in advanced cancers. TCRdb's table, derived via immunoSEQ multiplex PCR, lists solely in-frame clones and lacks some. This table has 80,000 to 90,000 clones, about 86% appearing once. The sample consisted of CD4+ or CD8+ T cells sorted from blood, taken in a trial of the OX40 agonist ivuxolimab. Source of these receptors: an adult with an advanced solid tumor such as melanoma, head and neck, liver or kidney cancer.

A single count supports this clone. V is TRBV2 and J is TRBJ2-1; 7 nucleotides line up with TRBD2. J lost 5 bases, V lost 5 bases, and 6 bases had no gene match. This CDR3 spans 14 amino acids. Per the germline V gene, CDR1 is SNHLY and CDR2 is FYNNEI. CDR3 loop: CASSRLAENNEQFF. In DNA, the CDR3 is TGTGCCAGCAGTCGGCTAGCGGAAAACAATGAGCAGTTCTTC.

The genes are TRBV29-1 and TRBJ1-2, with 7 bases identical to TRBD1. Germline CDR1 SQVTM, CDR2 ANQGSEA. The CDR3 covers 17 residues. V was clipped by 7 bases and J by 8 bases; unmatched bases: 25. CDR3 nucleotide sequence: TGCAGCGCCCTTCCTACAGGGGCGCTTCTTAAGGGAGGAGGCTACACCTTC. Amino acids: CSALPTGALLKGGGYTF.

The table lists this clone with a count of one. V and J are TRBV19 and TRBJ2-5; the match to TRBD1 covers 10 bases. The germline CDR1 and CDR2 sequences are LNHDA and SQIVND (reference sequence). V shed 7 bases and J 2 bases; nucleotides not matched to a gene: 4. This CDR3 has 14 residues. The CDR3 protein is CASTGQGIQETQYF. CDR3 DNA: TGTGCCAGTACGGGACAGGGGATTCAAGAGACCCAGTACTTC. The full variable domain, its missing parts supplied by reference TRBV19 and TRBJ2-5, is DGGITQSPKYLFRKEGQNVTLSCEQNLNHDAMYWYRQDPGQGLRLIYYSQIVNDFQKGDIAEGYSVSREKKESFPLTVTSAQKNPTAFYLCASTGQGIQETQYFGPGTRLLVL.

The CDR3 reads CATLRGLRKQPQHF. The CDR3 DNA reads as TGTGCCACCTTAAGGGGTTTAAGGAAACAGCCCCAGCATTTT. The V and J genes are TRBV28 and TRBJ1-5; tentatively, D is TRBD1 (5 bases). Trimming took 10 bases from V and 7 from J, leaving 20 bases between them. The germline CDR1 and CDR2 sequences are MDHEN and SYDVKM. The CDR3 loop spans 14 amino acids. Combining the CDR3 with reference TRBV28 and TRBJ1-5 gives the whole variable domain DVKVTQSSRYLVKRTGEKVFLECVQDMDHENMFWYRQDPGLGLRLIYFSYDVKMKEKGDIPEGYSVSREKKERFSLILESASTNQTSMYLCATLRGLRKQPQHFGDGTRLSIL.

V is TRBV7-9 and J is TRBJ2-1; 8 bases agree with TRBD2. Germline V gene sequence: CDR1 SEHNR, CDR2 FQNEAQ (reference sequence). The V segment lost 5 bases and the J segment 4 bases; nucleotides outside the gene matches: 19. This CDR3 spans 19 amino acids. CDR3: CASSPPAGAAPVKYNEQFF. In DNA, the CDR3 is TGTGCCAGCAGCCCACCAGCGGGGGCAGCACCAGTTAAATACAATGAGCAGTTCTTC.

J is TRBJ2-5 and V is TRBV6-6; maybe TRBD1 (6 bases). V was clipped by 3 bases and J by 0 bases, with 8 bases between them. The germline CDR1 and CDR2 sequences are MNHNY and SVGAGI (reference sequence). This CDR3 has 14 residues. The CDR3 region is CASSYGTNQETQYF. In DNA, the CDR3 is TGTGCCAGCAGTTATGGGACAAACCAAGAGACCCAGTACTTC.

This clone was seen just once. This chain uses TRBV7-7 with TRBJ2-3; D uncertain. V lost 4 bases and J 13 bases, leaving 6 bases between the germline ends. The CDR3 sequence is 9 residues long. Germline values: CDR1 SSHAT, CDR2 FNYEAQ (reference sequence). CDR3 sequence: CASSWRKYF. CDR3 bases: TGTGCCAGCAGCTGGAGAAAGTATTTT.

The genes are TRBV4-2 and TRBJ2-5; 10 nucleotides line up with TRBD2. The CDR3 loop spans 17 amino acids. CDR1 is LGHNA, CDR2 YNFKEQ, per germline. V trimming: 0 bases; J trimming: 4 bases; junction bases outside the gene matches: 8. DNA for the CDR3: TGTGCCAGCAGCCAAGATACAGCGGGGGGGCCGGGAGAGACCCAGTACTTC. Protein sequence: CASSQDTAGGPGETQYF.

The chain is built from TRBV5-1 and TRBJ1-2; 7 nucleotides line up with TRBD1. CDR3 length equals 14 residues. Unmatched junction bases numbered 7, after V lost 0 bases and J lost 8 bases. Germline V gene sequence: CDR1 SGHRS, CDR2 YFSETQ. The CDR3 loop reads CASSLAGRGYGYTF. The CDR3 DNA sequence: TGCGCCAGCAGCTTGGCCGGCAGGGGGTACGGCTACACCTTC.

The DNA for the CDR3 is TGCGCCAGCAGCCCTGGTAGCAGGGTTAACTTCTTC. Protein product: CASSPGSRVNFF. This sequence joins TRBV5-1 and TRBJ2-1, with D possibly TRBD1 on 5 matching bases. CDR3 length: 12 amino acids. Between the trimmed V and J ends, which lost 4 bases and 16 bases, there was a span of 18 bases. The germline V gene has CDR1 SGHRS and CDR2 YFSETQ.

V gene TRBV11-1 combines with J gene TRBJ2-7; weak D call: TRBD2 (7 bases). V lost 5 bases and J 3 bases, leaving 14 bases between the germline ends. This CDR3 is built from 14 residues. Germline loops: CDR1 SGHAT, CDR2 FQDESV (reference sequence). The CDR3 DNA reads as TGTGCCAGCAGCCCGAGGGGGGGAAGCTACGAGCAGTACTTC. Protein product: CASSPRGGSYEQYF.

The chain couples TRBV7-2 to TRBJ1-5; tentative D call: TRBD1 (5 bases). V lost 5 bases and J 5 bases, leaving 13 bases between the germline ends. Germline CDR1 SGHTA, CDR2 FQGNSA. The CDR3 sequence is 14 residues long. The CDR3, as DNA: TGTGCCAGCAGCCACGGACACCCCGATCAGCCCCAGCATTTT. Encoded protein: CASSHGHPDQPQHF.

V is TRBV28 and J is TRBJ2-3; 8 nucleotides agree with TRBD2. From germline, CDR1 is MDHEN and CDR2 SYDVKM. Trimming took 4 bases from V and 5 from J; bases not matched to a gene: 8. The CDR3 contains 15 residues. The CDR3 spells CASSSPRGEGDTQYF. CDR3 sequence (DNA): TGTGCCAGCAGTTCCCCGCGGGGGGAGGGAGATACGCAGTATTTT.

The chain carries TRBV18 and TRBJ2-7; 7 nucleotides line up with TRBD1. This CDR3 has 15 amino acids. Losses at the gene ends were 2 bases for V and 2 bases for J; bases not matched to a gene: 6. Germline V gives CDR1 KGHSH, CDR2 LQKENI. The CDR3 reads CASSPTTGTAYEQYF. CDR3 DNA: TGTGCCAGCTCACCAACCACCGGGACAGCCTACGAGCAGTACTTC.

This clone has only a few counts. The chain carries TRBV28 and TRBJ2-7, with 10 positions matching TRBD1. Germline V gives CDR1 MDHEN, CDR2 SYDVKM. With 4 bases clipped from V and 4 bases from J, the junction kept 10 bases outside the gene matches. The CDR3 covers 16 residues. The CDR3 region is CASSSLRDRGLYEQYF. The CDR3 DNA is TGTGCCAGCAGTTCCCTCCGCGACAGGGGGCTTTACGAGCAGTACTTC.

The J gene is TRBJ1-2, the V gene TRBV7-2; the D gene is possibly TRBD1 (6 bases). The CDR3 is 14 residues long. The germline V and J ends were trimmed by 3 bases and 2 bases, with 10 bases remaining between them. CDR1 and CDR2 (germline): SGHTA, FQGNSA. As DNA, the CDR3 is TGTGCCAGCAGCTTGGCGGGACAAAACTATGGCTACACCTTC. Translation gives CASSLAGQNYGYTF.

The chain has TRBV5-4 and TRBJ2-2, with TRBD1 identical over 7 bases. V trimming: 4 bases; J trimming: 5 bases; junction bases outside the gene matches: 8. This CDR3 spans 15 amino acids. Germline lookup yields CDR1 SGHNT and CDR2 YYREEE (reference sequence). The CDR3: CASSPGQDPTGELFF. In DNA form, the CDR3 reads TGTGCCAGCAGCCCCGGACAGGACCCAACCGGGGAGCTGTTTTTT. The full variable domain, its missing parts supplied by reference TRBV5-4 and TRBJ2-2, is ETGVTQSPTHLIKTRGQQVTLRCSSQSGHNTVSWYQQALGQGPQFIFQYYREEENGRGNFPPRFSGLQFPNYSSELNVNALELDDSALYLCASSPGQDPTGELFFGEGSRLTVL.

CDR3 sequence (DNA): TGTGCCAGCAGCTTACAGGGAGAGGAGGGTGAGCAGTTCTTC. The encoded protein is CASSLQGEEGEQFF. This chain links TRBV7-6 with TRBJ2-1; maybe TRBD2 (6 bases). Deletions cut 2 bases from V and 9 bases from J, with 14 bases between. The germline V gene has CDR1 SGHVS and CDR2 FNYEAQ. This CDR3 is 14 amino acids long. Drawing the rest from reference TRBV7-6 and TRBJ2-1, the complete variable domain is GAGVSQSPRYKVTKRGQDVALRCDPISGHVSLYWYRQALGQGPEFLTYFNYEAQQDKSGLPNDRFSAERPEGSISTLTIQRTEQRDSAMYRCASSLQGEEGEQFFGPGTRLTVL.

This clone has only one observation. The rearrangement joins TRBV25-1 to TRBJ2-7, with D perhaps matching TRBD2 (6 bases). The CDR3 has 14 amino acids. V lost 3 bases and J 4 bases, leaving 13 bases between the germline ends. Germline CDR1 MGHDK, CDR2 SYGVNS. The CDR3 DNA sequence: TGTGCCAGCAGTGATATGGGACGGGGGTACGAGCAGTACTTC. This gives the protein CASSDMGRGYEQYF.

DNA of the CDR3: TGTGCCATCAGTGGCCCTGGGGGGGCGGACACAGATACGCAGTATTTT. This sequence encodes CAISGPGGADTDTQYF. This chain links TRBV10-3 with TRBJ2-3; a weak D match, TRBD2 (7 bases). Germline CDR1 ENHRY, CDR2 SYGVKD. Trimming took off 4 bases at V and 2 bases at J, with 16 bases between the two ends. There are 16 residues in the CDR3.

The CDR3 nucleotides are TGTGCCAGCAGCTCCCCCGACAGGGGACGGACTGAAGCTTTCTTT. Translated: CASSSPDRGRTEAFF. The V and J genes are TRBV7-2 and TRBJ1-1; TRBD1 matches at 8 bases. There are 15 residues in the CDR3. Germline trimming cut 4 bases from V and 5 bases from J; bases unmatched to any gene: 9. The germline V gene encodes CDR1 SGHTA and CDR2 FQGNSA.

This chain uses TRBV7-6 with TRBJ2-7; D assignment may be TRBD1 or TRBD2 (5 bases each). The CDR3 runs to 16 residues. Trimming pared 4 bases from V and 0 bases from J, leaving 16 bases between. Germline CDR1 is SGHVS and CDR2 is FNYEAQ. CDR3 in DNA: TGTGCCAGCAGCTCACAGGCAGGGACCAGCTCCTACGAGCAGTACTTC. Residues: CASSSQAGTSSYEQYF.

The chain uses TRBV13 and TRBJ1-1; D perhaps matches TRBD1 (6 bases). Between the trimmed V and J ends, which lost 1 base and 6 bases, there was a span of 12 bases. The CDR3 length is 14 residues. The germline V gene has CDR1 PRHDT and CDR2 FYEKMQ (reference sequence). CDR3 bases: TGTGCCAGCAGCTTAGTCGGGAGACAGGCTGAAGCTTTCTTT. It encodes CASSLVGRQAEAFF. The complete variable domain, with remaining parts taken from reference TRBV13 and TRBJ1-1, reads AAGVIQSPRHLIKEKRETATLKCYPIPRHDTVYWYQQGPGQDPQFLISFYEKMQSDKGSIPDRFSAQQFSDYHSELNMSSLELGDSALYFCASSLVGRQAEAFFGQGTRLTVV.

This clone was detected only a few times. This chain connects TRBV5-1 to TRBJ1-1; weak D call: TRBD1 (5 bases). The V gene's germline CDR1 is SGHRS and CDR2 YFSETQ. With 2 bases removed from V and 3 bases from J, the gap between germline ends came to 11 bases. This CDR3 is built from 14 residues. This CDR3 reads CASSLRAGDTEAFF. The CDR3, as DNA: TGCGCCAGCAGCTTAAGGGCGGGGGACACTGAAGCTTTCTTT.

The genes are TRBV7-2 and TRBJ1-4, with a weak D call TRBD1 (5 bases). The CDR3 is made up of 14 amino acids. Trimming took off 5 bases at V and 6 bases at J, with 13 bases between the two ends. Germline V gene sequence: CDR1 SGHTA, CDR2 FQGNSA. This CDR3 reads CASSAGPADEKLFF. For the CDR3, the DNA is TGTGCCAGCAGCGCGGGGCCGGCGGATGAAAAACTGTTTTTT.

The chain has TRBV7-6 and TRBJ2-7; possibly TRBD2 for D (5 bases). This CDR3 has 15 amino acids. Germline assignment: CDR1 SGHVS and CDR2 FNYEAQ. Trimming stripped 4 bases from V and 6 bases from J, with 19 bases between. The CDR3 DNA reads TGTGCCAGCAGCTCCGGACTTTCCCCGGCGGCCGAGCAGTACTTC. Protein product: CASSSGLSPAAEQYF.

V and J are TRBV19 and TRBJ2-3, with 8 bases aligning to TRBD1. This CDR3 region has 15 residues. The trim removed 5 bases at V and 6 bases at J, leaving 10 bases unmatched. Germline CDR1 reads LNHDA; CDR2 reads SQIVND (reference sequence). CDR3 DNA sequence: TGTGCCAGTAGTTCGACAGGGGCGCCCACGGATACGCAGTATTTT. Encoded protein: CASSSTGAPTDTQYF. Together with reference TRBV19 and TRBJ2-3, the CDR3 gives the full variable domain: DGGITQSPKYLFRKEGQNVTLSCEQNLNHDAMYWYRQDPGQGLRLIYYSQIVNDFQKGDIAEGYSVSREKKESFPLTVTSAQKNPTAFYLCASSSTGAPTDTQYFGPGTRLTVL.

This chain links TRBV30 with TRBJ1-6; D uncertain. The CDR3 is 12 residues long. Germline V gene sequence: CDR1 GTSNPN, CDR2 SVGIG (reference sequence). V gave up 2 bases and J gave up 7 bases, with 6 bases separating them. CDR3: CAWSLQNSPLHF. DNA of the CDR3: TGTGCCTGGAGTCTACAGAATTCACCCCTCCACTTT.